One and the same sample provided the 27 T cell receptor beta chains below, sequenced in a study of T cell responses to AZD1222 COVID-19 vaccine. Data came from immunoSEQ multiplex PCR; TCRdb stores just in-frame clones and leaves some out. The sample lists 100,000 to 150,000 clones, approximately 87% occurring once. The source material was peripheral blood, sampled on day 0 of AZD1222 vaccination. These receptors all come from an adult in good health.

This clone was picked up one time. This chain links TRBV2 with TRBJ1-5; D uncertain. With 1 base removed from V and 0 bases from J, the gap between germline ends came to 4 bases. Germline V gene data show CDR1 as SNHLY and CDR2 as FYNNEI. The CDR3 loop spans 14 amino acids. The CDR3 nucleotides are TGTGCCAGCAGTGAAGAGAATAGCAATCAGCCCCAGCATTTT. Its protein product is CASSEENSNQPQHF.

V usage is TRBV6-5 and J usage is TRBJ1-6; no reliable D call. The CDR3 sequence is 12 residues long. Germline CDR1 MNHEY, CDR2 SVGAGI. Between the trimmed V and J ends, which lost 3 bases and 8 bases, there was a span of 5 bases. CDR3 nucleotides: TGTGCCAGCAGTTATCGGGATTCACCCCTCCACTTT. Translated, it gives CASSYRDSPLHF.

The J gene is TRBJ1-2, the V gene TRBV10-3; D ambiguous. The germline CDR1 and CDR2 sequences are ENHRY and SYGVKD. CDR3 length equals 14 residues. The ends were cut back, 6 bases at V and 4 bases at J, with 15 bases in the middle. Written as DNA, the CDR3 is TGTGCCATCAGCCCGGACGGACCAATCTATGGCTACACCTTC. Translating gives CAISPDGPIYGYTF.

The chain couples TRBV15 to TRBJ1-2; D gene uncertain. Germline V gene data show CDR1 as LNHNV and CDR2 as YYDKDF (reference sequence). The CDR3 loop spans 14 amino acids. V was shortened by 2 bases and J by 2 bases, with 9 bases between the two germline ends. The CDR3 region has the DNA TGTGCCACCAGCAGAACGGGATTCAACTATGGCTACACCTTC. Its protein product is CATSRTGFNYGYTF.

This chain uses TRBV29-1 with TRBJ1-1, with D perhaps matching TRBD1 (5 bases). CDR1 and CDR2 from the germline V gene are SQVTM and ANQGSEA. The CDR3 runs to 12 residues. The V gene lost 5 bases and the J gene lost 3 bases, with 10 bases spanning the gap. CDR3 DNA sequence: TGCAGCGTTCCAGGGTTGGACACTGAAGCTTTCTTT. Protein sequence: CSVPGLDTEAFF.

The V and J genes are TRBV6-5 and TRBJ2-7; TRBD1 matches 7 bases. The CDR3 is 13 residues long. The junction had 7 bases not matched to a gene; V was cut back by 10 bases and J by 1 base. CDR1 is MNHEY, CDR2 SVGAGI, per germline. CDR3 nucleotides: TGTGCCACAAATAGACAGGGTTCCTACGAGCAGTACTTC. Protein product: CATNRQGSYEQYF.

The V and J genes are TRBV19 and TRBJ2-5; D is possibly TRBD1 (6 bases). The CDR3 has 12 amino acids. V lost 5 bases and J lost 4, with 8 bases in between. The germline V gene has CDR1 LNHDA and CDR2 SQIVND (reference sequence). The CDR3: CASSQGGETQYF. The CDR3 nucleotides read TGTGCCAGTAGTCAAGGGGGAGAGACCCAGTACTTC. The full variable domain, in which reference TRBV19 and TRBJ2-5 provide the parts outside the CDR3, is DGGITQSPKYLFRKEGQNVTLSCEQNLNHDAMYWYRQDPGQGLRLIYYSQIVNDFQKGDIAEGYSVSREKKESFPLTVTSAQKNPTAFYLCASSQGGETQYFGPGTRLLVL.

The chain joins TRBV5-4 to TRBJ1-1; 8 bases map to TRBD1. The CDR3 has 17 amino acids. The germline V gene has CDR1 SGHNT and CDR2 YYREEE (reference sequence). The junction had 10 bases not matched to a gene; V was cut back by 2 bases and J by 1 base. The CDR3: CASSFSAGGSGNTEAFF. The CDR3 DNA follows: TGTGCCAGCAGCTTTTCGGCAGGGGGCTCGGGGAACACTGAAGCTTTCTTT.

This chain links TRBV9 with TRBJ2-7, with 9 bases aligning to TRBD2. The CDR3 extends over 15 amino acids. In germline, CDR1 is SGDLS, CDR2 YYNGEE. The V and J ends lost 0 bases and 2 bases, in that order; junction bases with no gene match: 3. As DNA, the CDR3 is TGTGCCAGCAGCGTAGCTGGCGGGGGGGCCTACGAGCAGTACTTC. Residues: CASSVAGGGAYEQYF.

This chain uses TRBV7-8 with TRBJ1-2; D unresolved. In germline, CDR1 is SGHVS, CDR2 FQNEAQ. This CDR3 comprises 16 residues. Trimming shortened V by 5 bases and J by 2 bases, and 18 bases separated the two germline ends. The CDR3 nucleotides are TGTGCCAGCAGCCTCAGCACAGCGTGGTACAACTATGGCTACACCTTC. It translates to CASSLSTAWYNYGYTF.

V gene TRBV27 combines with J gene TRBJ2-7; TRBD2 matches at 10 bases. Germline V lookup: CDR1 MNHEY, CDR2 SMNVEV (reference sequence). This CDR3 has 17 residues. V dropped 5 bases and J dropped 0; count of bases not matched to a gene: 10. CDR3 bases: TGTGCCAGCAGTGCCACCCCTAGCGGGAGCAGCTCCTACGAGCAGTACTTC. The encoded protein is CASSATPSGSSSYEQYF.

The rearrangement joins TRBV6-2 or TRBV6-3 to TRBJ2-7; 14 bases line up with TRBD2. Trimming at V came to 2 bases and at J to 7 bases, leaving 1 base not matched to a gene. There are 14 residues in the CDR3. CDR1 MNHEY and CDR2 SVGEGT come from the germline V gene. The CDR3 coding sequence is TGTGCCAGCAGTTACCGACTAGCGGGAGGGGAGCAGTACTTC. This sequence encodes CASSYRLAGGEQYF.

This chain links TRBV7-3 with TRBJ2-1; tentatively, D is TRBD2 (5 bases). The CDR3 extends over 14 amino acids. V lost 5 bases to trimming and J lost 6 bases, with 14 bases between them. Germline V CDR1 and CDR2: SGHTA, FQGTGA. The CDR3 coding sequence is TGTGCCAGCAGCCTCATGGGAGCAGCCAATGAGCAGTTCTTC. This sequence encodes CASSLMGAANEQFF.

Only one count was recorded for this clone. The chain recombines TRBV25-1 with TRBJ1-6; weak D call: TRBD1 (5 bases). Germline loops: CDR1 MGHDK, CDR2 SYGVNS. The V gene lost 6 bases and the J gene lost 5 bases, with 11 bases spanning the gap. The CDR3 contains 14 residues. DNA of the CDR3: TGTGCCAGCAGGGGGGACTCTAATAATTCACCCCTCCACTTT. Its translation is CASRGDSNNSPLHF.

This clone was seen only a few times. CDR3 bases: TGTGCCAGCAGTGAGGAAGAAAGGCCAGATAATTCACCCCTCCACTTT. Residues: CASSEEERPDNSPLHF. The chain joins TRBV2 to TRBJ1-6; no clear D. The CDR3 sequence is 16 residues long. CDR1 SNHLY and CDR2 FYNNEI come from the germline V gene. V was clipped by 3 bases and J by 5 bases, with 14 bases between them.

This clone was detected only a few times. For the CDR3, the DNA is TGTGCCAGCCGGGACAGGCGAACCTACAATGAGCAGTTCTTC. Translating gives CASRDRRTYNEQFF. The J gene is TRBJ2-1, the V gene TRBV28; 8 bases are shared with TRBD1. V lost 8 bases and J lost 2; bases outside the gene matches: 5. This CDR3 region has 14 residues. CDR1 MDHEN and CDR2 SYDVKM come from the germline V gene.

The rearrangement uses TRBV2 and TRBJ2-2; 11 nucleotides agree with TRBD2. Germline V gene lookup returns CDR1 SNHLY and CDR2 FYNNEI. CDR3 length equals 18 residues. V was clipped by 1 base and J by 3 bases; unmatched bases: 7. The DNA for the CDR3 is TGTGCCAGCAGTGAAGGAGTAGCGGGGGGGCCGTACACCGGGGAGCTGTTTTTT. Protein sequence: CASSEGVAGGPYTGELFF. Supplemented by reference TRBV2 and TRBJ2-2, the full variable domain reads EPEVTQTPSHQVTQMGQEVILRCVPISNHLYFYWYRQILGQKVEFLVSFYNNEISEKSEIFDDQFSVERPDGSNFTLKIRSTKLEDSAMYFCASSEGVAGGPYTGELFFGEGSRLTVL.

V and J are TRBV5-4 and TRBJ1-5; D gene uncertain. The V gene's germline CDR1 is SGHNT and CDR2 YYREEE (reference sequence). Trimming pared 0 bases from V and 6 bases from J, leaving 4 bases between. CDR3 length: 12 amino acids. Here the CDR3 reads CASSLVGQPQHF. Written as DNA, the CDR3 is TGTGCCAGCAGCTTGGTCGGTCAGCCCCAGCATTTT.

The table lists this clone with a few counts. This sequence joins TRBV7-2 and TRBJ1-6; D gene uncertain. This CDR3 contains 18 residues. Germline CDR1 reads SGHTA; CDR2 reads FQGNSA. Between the trimmed V and J ends, which lost 2 bases and 0 bases, there was a span of 14 bases. CDR3 bases: TGTGCCAGCAGCTTATCGATTAGGGTGAGCTCCTATAATTCACCCCTCCACTTT. Translating gives CASSLSIRVSSYNSPLHF.

The chain joins TRBV28 to TRBJ1-4, with 7 nucleotides matching TRBD1. The CDR3 runs 15 residues. CDR1 is MDHEN and CDR2 is SYDVKM in the germline V gene. V gave up 2 bases and J gave up 0 bases; unmatched junction bases: 0. CDR3 nucleotide sequence: TGTGCCAGCAGTTTAACAGGGGCAACTAATGAAAAACTGTTTTTT. Protein sequence: CASSLTGATNEKLFF.

Concerning this clone itself: A junction end diverges from the germline sequence, so it may reflect a read error. This chain connects TRBV29-1 to TRBJ2-1, with D possibly TRBD1 on 6 matching bases. Per germline, CDR1 SQVTM and CDR2 ANQGSEA. The CDR3 sequence is 12 residues long. The CDR3 DNA follows: TGCAGCGTTGAAGGTTTCGGCAGGGGCCCGCTCTTC. It is translated as CSVEGFGRGPLF.

V and J are TRBV18 and TRBJ1-4; TRBD1 agrees at 11 bases. The CDR3 loop spans 15 amino acids. The V gene end was trimmed by 5 bases and the J gene end by 7 bases; junction bases not matched to a gene: 6. The V gene's germline CDR1 is KGHSH and CDR2 LQKENI. CDR3 amino acids: CASSADRGRVEKLFF. CDR3 DNA: TGTGCCAGCTCAGCGGACAGGGGGCGCGTTGAAAAACTGTTTTTT.

The V gene is TRBV6-4, the J gene TRBJ2-3; the D is unclear. Deletions cut 5 bases from V and 3 bases from J, with 12 bases between. The germline CDR1 and CDR2 sequences are MRHNA and SNTAGT. The CDR3 has 14 residues. The CDR3, as DNA: TGTGCCAGCAGTCCCCTGGGCGGTACAGATACGCAGTATTTT. This sequence encodes CASSPLGGTDTQYF.

This chain uses TRBV9 with TRBJ1-4; the D is unclear. The V end was cut by 3 bases, the J end by 3 bases, with 12 bases between. The CDR3 is 15 residues long. Germline values: CDR1 SGDLS, CDR2 YYNGEE. CDR3 nucleotide sequence: TGTGCCAGCAGCGCTGAGGGTCACGCTAATGAAAAACTGTTTTTT. It translates to CASSAEGHANEKLFF.

J is TRBJ1-6 and V is TRBV7-9; D not resolved. Germline values: CDR1 SEHNR, CDR2 FQNEAQ (reference sequence). The CDR3 length is 12 residues. V shed 5 bases and J shed 5 bases, with 4 bases lying between them. CDR3 nucleotide sequence: TGTGCCAGCAGCACAGATAATTCACCCCTCCACTTT. Translating gives CASSTDNSPLHF.

This clone was detected once. The V and J genes are TRBV2 and TRBJ1-1; perhaps TRBD1 as D (5 bases). The germline V gene has CDR1 SNHLY and CDR2 FYNNEI. V was cut by 2 bases and J by 5 bases, with 12 bases left in between. This CDR3 has 14 amino acids. The CDR3 DNA reads as TGTGCCAGCAGTGAATGGGGGGGGAAAACTGAAGCTTTCTTT. It is translated as CASSEWGGKTEAFF.

This chain uses TRBV7-2 with TRBJ2-4; D is uncertain. The germline CDR1 and CDR2 sequences are SGHTA and FQGNSA. V was trimmed by 3 bases and J by 0 bases, leaving 15 bases between them. The CDR3 consists of 17 residues. The chain's CDR3 is CASSFGPSHRAKNIQYF. In DNA, the CDR3 is TGTGCCAGCAGCTTCGGGCCGAGCCATAGAGCCAAAAACATTCAGTACTTC. The complete variable domain, with remaining parts taken from reference TRBV7-2 and TRBJ2-4, reads GAGVSQSPSNKVTEKGKDVELRCDPISGHTALYWYRQSLGQGLEFLIYFQGNSAPDKSGLPSDRFSAERTGGSVSTLTIQRTQQEDSAVYLCASSFGPSHRAKNIQYFGAGTRLSVL.